This TCR beta chain was obtained from a study of blood T cell repertoires in COVID-19. At the level of the study: COVID-19 samples collected from the United States, Italy and Spain covered acute and convalescent phases. Sources were T cells, B-cell-depleted T cells, or PBMCs; the material itself was cDNA or gDNA.

The repertoire was sequenced with immunoSEQ multiplex PCR; TCRdb's copy has only in-frame clones and lacks some. The sample consists of roughly 150,000 clones, approximately 90% of them appearing once. This clone was seen only once. The germline CDR1 and CDR2 sequences are SGHTS and YDEGEE. V gave up 0 bases and J gave up 4 bases, with 9 bases separating them. This CDR3 is 14 amino acids long. This sequence joins TRBV5-8 and TRBJ2-3; no reliable D call. This clonotype originated in a woman aged 70 to 79 with acute or convalescent COVID-19. Specimen: peripheral blood. The CDR3 here is CASSLDPEADTQYF. In nucleotides, the CDR3 is TGTGCCAGCAGCTTGGACCCCGAGGCAGATACGCAGTATTTT.